By sample share, the clone carrying this T cell receptor (beta chain) is medium-sized. Its matching antigen is unknown. The sample belongs to a study of read filtering for tumor transcriptome and immune sequencing. Overall study context: Fewer than ten patients were R-ISS I, roughly 15 were R-ISS II, roughly 7 were R-ISS III. DNase treatment preceded whole-transcriptome library preparation. Per sample, TCR-region reads ranged about 4.05 to 10.27 million by IR-seq, roughly 85 to 1273 by RNA-seq. Overall study findings and caveats: Even smaller IR-seq throughput identified most shared clonotypes.

The CDR3 sequence is 13 residues long. Germline trimming cut 5 bases from V and 15 bases from J; bases unmatched to any gene: 11. Germline V gene lookup returns CDR1 SGHTA and CDR2 FQGNSA. The library was built from about 0.4 ug RNA with molecular barcoded adaptors for alpha/delta and beta/gamma chains. TCRdb reanalysed the reads using MiXCR and keeps one entry per CDR3 protein. The sample holds about 40,000 distinct CDR3 sequences, approximately 14% seen once. This sequence was found in a donor at least 40 years old with multiple myeloma. The chain combines TRBV7-2 with TRBJ2-1, with TRBD2 matching over 9 bases. Sequencing was done on a sample of a population of CD138-negative cells sorted from bone marrow. CDR3 bases: TGTGCCAGCAGCGCGCACTTTAGCGGGAGTCTGTTCTTC. It yields the protein CASSAHFSGSLFF.